This T cell receptor beta chain was identified during a study of blood T cell repertoires in COVID-19. On the study more broadly: The origin of the acute and convalescent COVID-19 samples was the United States, Italy and Spain. Nucleic acid was either cDNA or gDNA, and it came from T cells, B-cell-depleted T cells, or PBMCs.

This clone was seen just once. Source study methods: Amplified reference gene primers provided the basis for estimating nucleated cell counts. Profiled with immunoSEQ multiplex PCR; TCRdb holds only in-frame clones, not every one. That table supplies the V and J calls and clone size; D and trimming were determined from the DNA. The table includes approximately 150,000 clones, less than 85% detected once. J lost 4 bases, V lost 5 bases, and 12 bases had no gene match. Looked up from germline, CDR1 is SGHRS and CDR2 is YFSETQ. The CDR3 is made up of 17 amino acids. The chain recombines TRBV5-1 with TRBJ2-1; TRBD2 matches 10 bases. The sequenced material came from peripheral blood. The sequence was collected from a woman older than 75 with acute or convalescent COVID-19. For the CDR3, the DNA is TGCGCCAGCAGAAGGTTTAGCGGGGGGACTCGATACAATGAGCAGTTCTTC. Translating it yields CASRRFSGGTRYNEQFF.